A selection of T cell receptor beta chains follows, all from one sample in a study of CD8 T cells in ankylosing spondylitis. TCRdb independently ran MiXCR on the 5' RACE reads; one entry per CDR3 protein. The sample shows 350,000 to 450,000 distinct CDR3 sequences, 25% to 30% of them seen only once. Material for sequencing was blood, either unsorted or a sorted T cell fraction (not recorded which). The receptors derive from a male donor with ankylosing spondylitis. Both conserved end residues are part of each CDR3. A D gene is named only where the DNA matches it firmly. Expanded clones are given a class, and other clones once, few, many or no size at all.

j_call v_call d_call clone_size cdr3_nt cdr3_aa
TRBJ2-1 TRBV20-1 TRBD1 - TGCAGTGCTAGAAGGGGACAGGGAATCGATGAGCAGTTCTTC CSARRGQGIDEQFF
TRBJ2-2 TRBV12-3/TRBV12-4 TRBD2 - TGTGCCAGCAGTCACAGGACTAGCGGGACCATCGGGGAGCTGTTTTTT CASSHRTSGTIGELFF
TRBJ2-1 TRBV5-6 - - TGTGCCAGCAGCTTGGCCAGGGCTCAAACATACAATGAGCAGTTCTTC CASSLARAQTYNEQFF
TRBJ1-5 TRBV2 - - TGTGCCAGCAACCAGGGACCCCCCGGTCATCAGCCCCAGCATTTT CASNQGPPGHQPQHF
TRBJ1-5 TRBV5-1 - - TGCGCCAGCAGCCGGCTGGGGTCTCAGCCCCAGCATTTT CASSRLGSQPQHF
TRBJ1-5 TRBV12-3/TRBV12-4 - few TGTGCCAGCAGCTGGGGGGCAGGGCGGGTCGGTAATCAGCCCCAGCATTTT CASSWGAGRVGNQPQHF
TRBJ1-1 TRBV20-1 - few TGCAGTGCTATCGACCGAGTGAACACTGAAGCTTTCTTT CSAIDRVNTEAFF
TRBJ2-3 TRBV7-2 TRBD2 - TGTGCCAGCAGCACCCGACTAGCCTACACAGATACGCAGTATTTT CASSTRLAYTDTQYF
TRBJ1-1 TRBV7-9 - - TGTGCCAGCAGCTTAGCGTGGGGCGGCACTGAAGCTTTCTTT CASSLAWGGTEAFF
TRBJ1-3 TRBV5-1 - - TGCGCCAGCAGCTTGGGGCTAGGGGATAGCGCTGGAAACACCATATATTTT CASSLGLGDSAGNTIYF
TRBJ2-1 TRBV11-2 TRBD2 - TGTGCCAGCAGGACTAGCGGGAGGGACGAGCAGTTCTTC CASRTSGRDEQFF
TRBJ1-2 TRBV5-6 - - TGTGCCAGCAGCCCCCGGCTCTCGGGCGGTGGCTACACCTTC CASSPRLSGGGYTF
TRBJ2-5 TRBV29-1 - few TGCAGCGGCTTACGGGCGGCAGGGGGGGAGACCCAGTACTTC CSGLRAAGGETQYF
TRBJ1-1 TRBV11-2 - few TGTGCCAGCAGCTTAGCAGGAATACCGAACACTGAAGCTTTCTTT CASSLAGIPNTEAFF
TRBJ2-7 TRBV5-1 - few TGCGCCAGCAGCCCCCGCAGTGGATTGCACGAGCAGTACTTC CASSPRSGLHEQYF
TRBJ2-1 TRBV7-8 TRBD1 few TGTGCCAGCAGCTCTCCGGGACAGGGGGCGCGGGGCTCCTACAATGAGCAGTTCTTC CASSSPGQGARGSYNEQFF
TRBJ1-5 TRBV7-2 - once TGTGCCAGCACCCTAACCCCGCGGGGAAGCAATCAGCCCCAGCATTTT CASTLTPRGSNQPQHF
TRBJ2-1 TRBV7-2 - - TGTGCCAGCAGGATAGCGACGGGGCAGTTCTTC CASRIATGQFF
TRBJ2-7 TRBV18 - - TGTGCCAGCTCACCACTAACAAGCTACGAGCAGTACTTC CASSPLTSYEQYF
TRBJ2-7 TRBV19 - - TGTGCCAGTAGTCGGACACCGCGGGAGCAGTACTTC CASSRTPREQYF
TRBJ2-1 TRBV3-1 TRBD2 - TGTGCCAGCAGCCAAGGAAACTTAGCGGGAGTATTCGCTACTGAGCAGTTCTTC CASSQGNLAGVFATEQFF
TRBJ2-3 TRBV24-1 TRBD2 - TGTGCCACCAGTGATTTGCGGTCTAGCGGGAGGGCAGATACGCAGTATTTT CATSDLRSSGRADTQYF
TRBJ2-5 TRBV5-1 - many TGCGCCAGCAGCTTGGTTACTCAGGGGAGGGAGACCCAGTACTTC CASSLVTQGRETQYF